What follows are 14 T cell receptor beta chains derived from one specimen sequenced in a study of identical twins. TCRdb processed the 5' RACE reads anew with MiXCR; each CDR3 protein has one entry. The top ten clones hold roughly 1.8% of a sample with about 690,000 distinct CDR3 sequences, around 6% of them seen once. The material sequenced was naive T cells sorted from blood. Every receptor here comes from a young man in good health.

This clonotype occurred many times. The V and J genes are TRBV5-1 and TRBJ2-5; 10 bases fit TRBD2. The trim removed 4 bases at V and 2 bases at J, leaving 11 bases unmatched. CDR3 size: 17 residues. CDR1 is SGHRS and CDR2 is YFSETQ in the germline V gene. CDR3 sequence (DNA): TGCGCCAGCAGCCAACTAATGACTAGCGGGCAACAAGAGACCCAGTACTTC. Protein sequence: CASSQLMTSGQQETQYF.

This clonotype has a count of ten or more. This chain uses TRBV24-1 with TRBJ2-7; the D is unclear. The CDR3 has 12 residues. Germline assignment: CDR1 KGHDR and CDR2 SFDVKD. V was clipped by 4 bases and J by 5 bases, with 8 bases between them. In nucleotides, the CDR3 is TGTGCCACCAGTGACATACGCCACGAGCAGTACTTC. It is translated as CATSDIRHEQYF.

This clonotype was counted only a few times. For the CDR3, the DNA is TGTGCCAGCAGCTTTCCTCAGGGGGCAGATACGCAGTATTTT. Translation: CASSFPQGADTQYF. The rearrangement joins TRBV5-4 to TRBJ2-3, with 7 nucleotides matching TRBD1. The CDR3 is made up of 14 amino acids. The germline V gene has CDR1 SGHNT and CDR2 YYREEE (reference sequence). The J segment lost 4 bases and the V segment lost 2 bases, leaving 4 bases of the junction unmatched.

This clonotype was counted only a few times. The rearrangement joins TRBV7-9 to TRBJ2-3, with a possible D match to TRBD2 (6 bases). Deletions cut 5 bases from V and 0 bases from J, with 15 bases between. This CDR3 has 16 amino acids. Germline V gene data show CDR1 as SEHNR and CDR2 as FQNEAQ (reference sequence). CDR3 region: CASSHSGTPSTDTQYF. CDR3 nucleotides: TGTGCCAGCAGCCACTCCGGGACTCCTAGCACAGATACGCAGTATTTT.

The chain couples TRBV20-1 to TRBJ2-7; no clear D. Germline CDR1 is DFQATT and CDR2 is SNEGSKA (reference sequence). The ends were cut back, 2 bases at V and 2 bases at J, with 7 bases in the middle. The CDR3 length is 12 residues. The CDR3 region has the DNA TGCAGTGCTAGACTCGGTCCCTACGAGCAGTACTTC. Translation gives CSARLGPYEQYF.

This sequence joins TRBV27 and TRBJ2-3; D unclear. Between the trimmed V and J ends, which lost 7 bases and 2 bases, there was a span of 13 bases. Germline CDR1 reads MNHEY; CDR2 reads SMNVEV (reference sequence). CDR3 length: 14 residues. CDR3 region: CASTEIGNTDTQYF. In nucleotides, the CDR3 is TGTGCCAGCACCGAGATCGGAAACACAGATACGCAGTATTTT.

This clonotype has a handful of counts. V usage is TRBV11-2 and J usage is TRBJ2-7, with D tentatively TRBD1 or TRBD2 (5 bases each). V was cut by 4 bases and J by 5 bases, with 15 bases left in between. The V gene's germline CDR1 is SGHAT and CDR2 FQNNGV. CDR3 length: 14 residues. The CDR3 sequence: CASSYAGTAHEQYV. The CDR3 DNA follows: TGTGCCAGCAGCTACGCCGGGACGGCCCACGAGCAGTACGTC.

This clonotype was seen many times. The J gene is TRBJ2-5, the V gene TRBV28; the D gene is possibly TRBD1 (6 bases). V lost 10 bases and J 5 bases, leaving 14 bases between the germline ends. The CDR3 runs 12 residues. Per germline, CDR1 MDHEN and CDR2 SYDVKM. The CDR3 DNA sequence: TGTGCCACCACTAACAGGGTGGAGACCCAGTACTTC. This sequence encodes CATTNRVETQYF.

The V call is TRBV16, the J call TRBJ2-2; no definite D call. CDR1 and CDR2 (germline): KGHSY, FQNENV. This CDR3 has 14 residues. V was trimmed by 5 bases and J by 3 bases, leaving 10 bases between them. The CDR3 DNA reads TGTGCCAGCAGCGCTAGACCGTACACCGGGGAGCTGTTTTTT. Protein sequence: CASSARPYTGELFF.

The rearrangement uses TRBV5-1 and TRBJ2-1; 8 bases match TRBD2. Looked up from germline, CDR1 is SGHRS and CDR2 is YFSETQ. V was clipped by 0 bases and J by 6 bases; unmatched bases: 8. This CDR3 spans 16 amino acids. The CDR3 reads CASSLVVAGGGNEQFF. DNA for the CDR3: TGCGCCAGCAGCTTGGTCGTTGCGGGAGGCGGCAATGAGCAGTTCTTC.

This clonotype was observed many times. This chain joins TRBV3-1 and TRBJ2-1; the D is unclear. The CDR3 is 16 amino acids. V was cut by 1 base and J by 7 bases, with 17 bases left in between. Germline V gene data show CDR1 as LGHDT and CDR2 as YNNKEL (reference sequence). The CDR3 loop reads CASSQGQGVGLNEQFF. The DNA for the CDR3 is TGTGCCAGCAGCCAAGGTCAAGGAGTGGGCTTGAATGAGCAGTTCTTC.

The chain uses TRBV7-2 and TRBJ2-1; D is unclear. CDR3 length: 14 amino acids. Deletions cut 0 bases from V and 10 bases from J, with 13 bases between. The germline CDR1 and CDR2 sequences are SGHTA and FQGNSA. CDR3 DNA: TGTGCCAGCAGCTTAGCGGAGCCGAGAATCGAGCAGTTCTTC. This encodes CASSLAEPRIEQFF.

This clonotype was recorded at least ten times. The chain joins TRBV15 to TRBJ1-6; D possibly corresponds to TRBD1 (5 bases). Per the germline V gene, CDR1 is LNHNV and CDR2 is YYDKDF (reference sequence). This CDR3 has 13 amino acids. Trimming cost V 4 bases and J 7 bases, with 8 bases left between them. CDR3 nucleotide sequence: TGTGCCACCAGCACAGGGCAGAATTCACCCCTCCACTTT. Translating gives CATSTGQNSPLHF.

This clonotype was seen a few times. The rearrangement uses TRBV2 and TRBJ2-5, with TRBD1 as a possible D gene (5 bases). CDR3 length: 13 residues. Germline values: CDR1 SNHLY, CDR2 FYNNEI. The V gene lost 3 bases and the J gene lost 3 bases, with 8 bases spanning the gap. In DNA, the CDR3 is TGTGCCAGCAGTGAGTTCAGGGAAGAGACCCAGTACTTC. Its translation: CASSEFREETQYF.